The 9 T cell receptor beta chains below come from one sample, sequenced in a study of blood T cell repertoires in COVID-19. TCRdb's table, derived via immunoSEQ multiplex PCR, lists solely in-frame clones and lacks some. The sample has some 370,000 clones, approximately 89% seen once; the top ten hold roughly 10%. Sequencing was carried out using peripheral blood. Every receptor here comes from a woman aged 30 to 39 with COVID-19, enrolled during active disease.

The rearrangement uses TRBV6-5 and TRBJ1-6, with D hard to call. The V gene's germline CDR1 is MNHEY and CDR2 SVGAGI. This CDR3 is built from 14 residues. V was trimmed by 4 bases and J by 7 bases, leaving 11 bases between them. CDR3 sequence (DNA): TGTGCCAGCAGTTTGTCGGGGTACAATTCACCCCTCCACTTT. Its translation: CASSLSGYNSPLHF.

The rearrangement uses TRBV6-4 and TRBJ2-1, with TRBD1 matching 9 bases. V gave up 5 bases and J gave up 4 bases; unmatched junction bases: 6. The CDR3 consists of 15 residues. Per the germline V gene, CDR1 is MRHNA and CDR2 is SNTAGT. CDR3 sequence (DNA): TGTGCCAGCAGTCTCTCCGGGACAGGGTACAATGAGCAGTTCTTC. Translated, it gives CASSLSGTGYNEQFF.

This clone appeared a single time. The chain carries TRBV6-6 and TRBJ2-3; 7 bases are a match to TRBD1. This CDR3 is built from 17 residues. Germline loops: CDR1 MNHNY, CDR2 SVGAGI (reference sequence). V was clipped by 5 bases and J by 2 bases; unmatched bases: 13. As DNA, the CDR3 is TGTGCCAGCAGTCTTAAAATACCGGGACAGCTCACAGATACGCAGTATTTT. Translation gives CASSLKIPGQLTDTQYF.

Only a few counts were recorded for this clone. This chain joins TRBV4-1 and TRBJ1-5; D is uncertain. Trimming took 2 bases from V and 6 from J, leaving 5 bases between them. The V gene's germline CDR1 is MGHRA and CDR2 YSYEKL. There are 12 residues in the CDR3. CDR3 coding DNA: TGCGCCAGCAGCCAACCCGGTCAGCCCCAGCATTTT. Its protein product is CASSQPGQPQHF.

The chain couples TRBV28 to TRBJ2-5; 9 bases are a match to TRBD1. The CDR3 has 15 residues. CDR1 is MDHEN, CDR2 SYDVKM, per germline. J gave up 5 bases and V 4 bases, and 8 bases lay outside the gene matches. DNA for the CDR3: TGTGCCAGCAGTTCCCCCCGGGACAGGGTCGAGACCCAGTACTTC. This translates into CASSSPRDRVETQYF.

This clone was seen once. Here the CDR3 reads CASSQQGGGAYEQYF. The CDR3 nucleotides read TGTGCCAGTAGTCAACAGGGCGGTGGGGCCTACGAGCAGTACTTC. The chain links TRBV19 to TRBJ2-7; D is perhaps TRBD1 (6 bases). CDR3 length: 15 residues. The V end was cut by 5 bases, the J end by 2 bases, with 16 bases between. Per the germline V gene, CDR1 is LNHDA and CDR2 is SQIVND (reference sequence). Combining the CDR3 with reference TRBV19 and TRBJ2-7 gives the whole variable domain DGGITQSPKYLFRKEGQNVTLSCEQNLNHDAMYWYRQDPGQGLRLIYYSQIVNDFQKGDIAEGYSVSREKKESFPLTVTSAQKNPTAFYLCASSQQGGGAYEQYFGPGTRLTVT.

The chain combines TRBV6-5 with TRBJ2-7, with 10 positions matching TRBD1. CDR1 is MNHEY, CDR2 SVGAGI, per germline. The CDR3 is 15 amino acids. Trimming cost V 6 bases and J 3 bases; bases outside gene matches: 8. The chain's CDR3 is CASREGQGSFYEQYF. CDR3 bases: TGTGCCAGCAGAGAGGGACAGGGGAGCTTCTACGAGCAGTACTTC.

V is TRBV5-1 and J is TRBJ2-2; 9 nucleotides agree with TRBD2. Germline V CDR1 and CDR2: SGHRS, YFSETQ. This CDR3 has 15 amino acids. V lost 1 base, J lost 4 bases, and 2 bases stayed unmatched. The DNA for the CDR3 is TGCGCCAGCAGCTTGCCAGCGGGAGGCACCGGGGAGCTGTTTTTT. Its translation is CASSLPAGGTGELFF.

CDR3 sequence (DNA): TGTGCCAGCAGTCGACAGGGATCGAGCAATCAGCCCCAGCATTTT. Translation: CASSRQGSSNQPQHF. The chain uses TRBV6-5 and TRBJ1-5; TRBD1 matches 7 bases. CDR1 is MNHEY, CDR2 SVGAGI, per germline. The CDR3 length is 15 residues. V lost 5 bases, J lost 1 base, and 5 bases stayed unmatched.